This T cell receptor (beta chain) was identified during a study of T cells in Graves' hyperthyroidism and ophthalmopathy. Study-wide results and limits: Most clonotypes expanded in the thyroid (above 0.001) were also present in blood.

Amplification targeted TCR beta CDR3 regions from RNA transcripts. When the TCR CDR3 underwent first-round RT-PCR, the HTBI primer set was used. One entry per CDR3 protein results from TCRdb running MiXCR on the multiplex PCR reads. The sample yields about 700,000 distinct CDR3 sequences, roughly 45% seen once. This clonotype was seen a handful of times. Its antigen is unidentified. Losses at the gene ends were 3 bases for V and 1 base for J; bases not matched to a gene: 5. The germline CDR1 and CDR2 sequences are LNHDA and SQIVND (reference sequence). This CDR3 is 15 amino acids long. In making diagnoses, clinical symptoms, serum thyroxine and TRAb, thyroid ultrasound and orbital computed tomography were all used.

This TCR was sampled from an adult man with Graves' disease, either hyperthyroidism or ophthalmopathy (not recorded which). The material sequenced was peripheral blood or thyroid tissue (not recorded which). The V call is TRBV19, the J call TRBJ1-1; 7 nucleotides align to TRBD1. The CDR3 is CASSMARTGNTEAFF. In DNA, the CDR3 is TGTGCCAGTAGTATGGCTAGGACAGGGAACACTGAAGCTTTCTTT.